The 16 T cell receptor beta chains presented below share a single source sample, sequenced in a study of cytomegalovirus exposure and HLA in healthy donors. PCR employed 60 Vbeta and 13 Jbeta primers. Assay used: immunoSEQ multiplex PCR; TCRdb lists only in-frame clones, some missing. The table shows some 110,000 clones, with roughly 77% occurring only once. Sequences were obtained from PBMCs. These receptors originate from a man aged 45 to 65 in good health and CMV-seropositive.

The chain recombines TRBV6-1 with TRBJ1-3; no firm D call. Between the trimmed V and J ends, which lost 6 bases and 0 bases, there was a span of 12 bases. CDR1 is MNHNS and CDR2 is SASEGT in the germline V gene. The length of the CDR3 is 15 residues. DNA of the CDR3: TGTGCCAGCAGGCGGGAGGCAAGCTCTGGAAACACCATATATTTT. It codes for CASRREASSGNTIYF.

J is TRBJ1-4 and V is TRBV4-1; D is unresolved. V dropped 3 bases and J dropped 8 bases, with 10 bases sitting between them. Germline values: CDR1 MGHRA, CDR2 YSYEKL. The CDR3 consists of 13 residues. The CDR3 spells CASSQYSGEKLFF. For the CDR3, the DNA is TGCGCCAGCAGCCAGTACAGTGGGGAAAAACTGTTTTTT.

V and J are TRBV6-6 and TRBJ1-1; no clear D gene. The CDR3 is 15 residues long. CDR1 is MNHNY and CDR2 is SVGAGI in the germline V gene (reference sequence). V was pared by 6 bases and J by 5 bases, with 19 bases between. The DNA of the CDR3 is TGTGCCAGCAGGACCCCCGGGTTGGGTGGGACTGAAGCTTTCTTT. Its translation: CASRTPGLGGTEAFF.

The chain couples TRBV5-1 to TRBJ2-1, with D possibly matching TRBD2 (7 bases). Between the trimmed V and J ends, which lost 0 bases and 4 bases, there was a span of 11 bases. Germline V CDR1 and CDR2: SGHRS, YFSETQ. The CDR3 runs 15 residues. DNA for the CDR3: TGCGCCAGCAGCTTGGTAGGGGGGGTTTACAATGAGCAGTTCTTC. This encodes CASSLVGGVYNEQFF. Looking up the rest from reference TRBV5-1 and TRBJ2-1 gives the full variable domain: KAGVTQTPRYLIKTRGQQVTLSCSPISGHRSVSWYQQTPGQGLQFLFEYFSETQRNKGNFPGRFSGRQFSNSRSEMNVSTLELGDSALYLCASSLVGGVYNEQFFGPGTRLTVL.

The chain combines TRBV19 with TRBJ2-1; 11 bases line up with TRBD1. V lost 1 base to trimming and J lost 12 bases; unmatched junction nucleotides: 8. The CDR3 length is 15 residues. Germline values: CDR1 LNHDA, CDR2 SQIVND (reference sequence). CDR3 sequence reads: CASSIGVPGQGGQFF. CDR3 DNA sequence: TGTGCCAGTAGTATAGGGGTCCCGGGACAGGGGGGGCAGTTCTTC. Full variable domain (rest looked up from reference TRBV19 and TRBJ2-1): DGGITQSPKYLFRKEGQNVTLSCEQNLNHDAMYWYRQDPGQGLRLIYYSQIVNDFQKGDIAEGYSVSREKKESFPLTVTSAQKNPTAFYLCASSIGVPGQGGQFFGPGTRLTVL.

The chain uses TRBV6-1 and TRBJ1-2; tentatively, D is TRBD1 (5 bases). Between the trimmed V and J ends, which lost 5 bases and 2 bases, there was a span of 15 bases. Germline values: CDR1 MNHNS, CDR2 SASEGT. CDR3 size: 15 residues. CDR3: CASSPGGVQNYGYTF. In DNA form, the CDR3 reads TGTGCCAGCAGTCCCGGGGGGGTGCAGAACTATGGCTACACCTTC.

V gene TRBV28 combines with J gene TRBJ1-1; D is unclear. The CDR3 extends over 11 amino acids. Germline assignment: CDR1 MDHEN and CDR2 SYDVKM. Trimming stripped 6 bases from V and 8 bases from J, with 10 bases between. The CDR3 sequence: CASSRYREAFF. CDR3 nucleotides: TGTGCCAGCAGCCGCTACAGAGAAGCTTTCTTT.

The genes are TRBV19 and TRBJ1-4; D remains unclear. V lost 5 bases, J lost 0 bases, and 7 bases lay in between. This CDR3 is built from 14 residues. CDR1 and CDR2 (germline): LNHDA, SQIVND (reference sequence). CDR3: CASSQQATNEKLFF. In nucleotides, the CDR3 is TGTGCCAGTAGTCAACAAGCAACTAATGAAAAACTGTTTTTT.

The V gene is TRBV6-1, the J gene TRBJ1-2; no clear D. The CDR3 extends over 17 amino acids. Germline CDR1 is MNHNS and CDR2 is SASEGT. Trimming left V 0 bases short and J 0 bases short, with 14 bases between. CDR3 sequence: CASSEAGLGLSNYGYTF. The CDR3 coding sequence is TGTGCCAGCAGTGAAGCTGGTCTCGGGTTATCTAACTATGGCTACACCTTC.

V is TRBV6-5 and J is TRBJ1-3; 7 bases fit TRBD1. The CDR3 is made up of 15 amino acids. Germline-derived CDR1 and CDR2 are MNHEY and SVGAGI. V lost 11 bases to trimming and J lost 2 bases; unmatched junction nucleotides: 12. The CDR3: CAVQGWDRTGNTIYF. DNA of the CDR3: TGTGCCGTCCAGGGGTGGGACAGAACTGGAAACACCATATATTTT.

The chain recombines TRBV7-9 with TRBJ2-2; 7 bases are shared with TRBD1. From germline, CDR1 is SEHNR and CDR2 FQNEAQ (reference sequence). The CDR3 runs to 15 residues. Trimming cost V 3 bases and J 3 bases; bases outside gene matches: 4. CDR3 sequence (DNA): TGTGCCAGCAGCTTCGGGGACAGCTACACCGGGGAGCTGTTTTTT. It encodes CASSFGDSYTGELFF.

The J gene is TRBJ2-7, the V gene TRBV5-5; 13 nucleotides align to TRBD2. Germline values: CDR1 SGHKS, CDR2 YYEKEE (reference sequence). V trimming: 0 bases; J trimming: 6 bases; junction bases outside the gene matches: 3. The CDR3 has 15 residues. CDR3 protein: CASSLGTSGGGEQYF. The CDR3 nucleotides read TGTGCCAGCAGCTTGGGGACTAGCGGGGGAGGCGAGCAGTACTTC.

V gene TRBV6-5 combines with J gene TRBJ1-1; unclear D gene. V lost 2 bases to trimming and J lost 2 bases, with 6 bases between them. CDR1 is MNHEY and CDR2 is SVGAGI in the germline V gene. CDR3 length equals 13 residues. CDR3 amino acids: CASSYEVNTEAFF. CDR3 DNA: TGTGCCAGCAGTTACGAGGTTAACACTGAAGCTTTCTTT.

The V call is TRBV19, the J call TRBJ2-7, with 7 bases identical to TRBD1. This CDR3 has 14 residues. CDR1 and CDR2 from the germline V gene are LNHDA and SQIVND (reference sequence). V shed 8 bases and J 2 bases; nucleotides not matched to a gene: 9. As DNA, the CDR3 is TGTGCCAGTCGGATGGGGACAGACGCCTACGAGCAGTACTTC. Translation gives CASRMGTDAYEQYF.

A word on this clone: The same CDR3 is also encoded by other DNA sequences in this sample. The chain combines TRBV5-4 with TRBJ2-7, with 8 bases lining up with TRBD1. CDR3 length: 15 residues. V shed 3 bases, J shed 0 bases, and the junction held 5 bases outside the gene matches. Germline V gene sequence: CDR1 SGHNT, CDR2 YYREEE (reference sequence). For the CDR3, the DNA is TGTGCCAGCAGCTCTTCCGGGACAGGCTCCTACGAGCAGTACTTC. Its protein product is CASSSSGTGSYEQYF.

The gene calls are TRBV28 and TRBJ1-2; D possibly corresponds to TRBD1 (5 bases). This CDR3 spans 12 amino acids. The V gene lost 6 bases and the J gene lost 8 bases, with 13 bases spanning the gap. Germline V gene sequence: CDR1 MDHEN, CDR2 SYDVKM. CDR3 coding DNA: TGTGCCAGCAGACCCCCAGGGTCAGGCTACACCTTC. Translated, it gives CASRPPGSGYTF.